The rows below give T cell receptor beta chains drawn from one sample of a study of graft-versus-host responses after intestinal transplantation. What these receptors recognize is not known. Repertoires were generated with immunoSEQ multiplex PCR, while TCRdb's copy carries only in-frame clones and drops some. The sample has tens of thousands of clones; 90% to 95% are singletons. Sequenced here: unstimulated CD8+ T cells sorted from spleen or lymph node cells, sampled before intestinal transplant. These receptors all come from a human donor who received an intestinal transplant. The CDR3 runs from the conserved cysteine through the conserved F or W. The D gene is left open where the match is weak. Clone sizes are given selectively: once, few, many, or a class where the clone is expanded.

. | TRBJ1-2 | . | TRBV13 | TGTGCCAGCAGCTTAGCGGGGACCTCATCGCTCTATGGCTACACCTTC | CASSLAGTSSLYGYTF
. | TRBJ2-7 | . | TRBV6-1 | TGTGCCAGCAGTTCCCGTGGCTACGAGCAGTACTTC | CASSSRGYEQYF
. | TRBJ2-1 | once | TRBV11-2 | TGTGCCAGCAGCTTATTGGAGGACCACTACAATGAGCAGTTCTTC | CASSLLEDHYNEQFF
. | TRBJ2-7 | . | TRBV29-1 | TGCAGCGTTGAAGATGACGAGCAGTACTTC | CSVEDDEQYF
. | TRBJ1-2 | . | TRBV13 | TGTGCCAGCAGCACCAGACAACTACGGATGGGCTATGGCTACACCTTC | CASSTRQLRMGYGYTF
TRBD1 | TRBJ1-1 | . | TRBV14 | TGTGCCAGCAGCTTGCCCGGGACAGGGGGCGCGGACACTGAAGCTTTCTTT | CASSLPGTGGADTEAFF
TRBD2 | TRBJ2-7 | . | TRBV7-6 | TGTGCCAGCAGCCCTGCTAGCGGCGGATACGAGCAGTACTTC | CASSPASGGYEQYF
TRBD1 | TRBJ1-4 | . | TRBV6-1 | TGTGCCAGCAGTCCCGGGACAGGGTATGAAAAACTGTTTTTT | CASSPGTGYEKLFF
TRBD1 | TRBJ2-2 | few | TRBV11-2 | TGTGCCAGCAGCTTAGTTTATACAGGGGGCAACACCGGGGAGCTGTTTTTT | CASSLVYTGGNTGELFF
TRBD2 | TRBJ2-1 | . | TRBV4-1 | TGCGCCAGCAGCCTAGCGGGGGATGGATACAATGAGCAGTTCTTC | CASSLAGDGYNEQFF
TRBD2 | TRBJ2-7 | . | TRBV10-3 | TGTGCCATCCGGGACTATGAATACGAGCAGTACTTC | CAIRDYEYEQYF
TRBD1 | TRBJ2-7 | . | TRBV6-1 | TGTGCCAGCAGTCTTCCCGGGACAGGGATCTACGAGCAGTACTTC | CASSLPGTGIYEQYF
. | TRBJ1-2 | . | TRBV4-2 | TGTGCCAGCAGCCAAGCCCCGGGGTCCCCTTCCGACTATGGCTACACCTTC | CASSQAPGSPSDYGYTF
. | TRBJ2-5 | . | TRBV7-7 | TGTGCCAGCAGCTTAGAACCATCGGGACTCCCCGAAGAGACCCAGTACTTC | CASSLEPSGLPEETQYF
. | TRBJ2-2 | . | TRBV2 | TGTGCCAGCAGAGACGGGGAGCTGTTTTTT | CASRDGELFF
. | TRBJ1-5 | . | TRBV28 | TGTGCCAGCAGTTTTCCCGGAAAGGGGTCCCAGCCCCAGCATTTT | CASSFPGKGSQPQHF
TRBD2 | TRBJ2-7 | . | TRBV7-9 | TGTGCCAGCAGCCTACCGCGGGAGACCCCCTACGAGCAGTACTTC | CASSLPRETPYEQYF
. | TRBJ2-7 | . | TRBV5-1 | TGCGCCAGCAGCTTAGGTATTTCCTACGAGCAGTACTTC | CASSLGISYEQYF
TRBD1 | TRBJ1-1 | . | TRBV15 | TGTGCCACCAGCAGGCAAGGGACAGGGGTATCATCGGGCACTGAAGCTTTCTTT | CATSRQGTGVSSGTEAFF
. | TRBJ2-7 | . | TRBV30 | TGTGCCTGGAGTGTAGAACCCTTATTGCGCCCCTCCTACGAGCAGTACTTC | CAWSVEPLLRPSYEQYF
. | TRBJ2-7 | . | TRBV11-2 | TGTGCCAGCAGCTTGTTTGGGGGGACCTACGAGCAGTACTTC | CASSLFGGTYEQYF
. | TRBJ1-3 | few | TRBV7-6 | TGTGCCAGCAGCTTAGATCGGACAGACACCATATATTTT | CASSLDRTDTIYF
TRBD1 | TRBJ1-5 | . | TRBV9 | TGTGCCAGCAGCCCCACAGGGGTTGGCAATCAGCCCCAGCATTTT | CASSPTGVGNQPQHF
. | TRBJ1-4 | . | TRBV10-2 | TGCGCCAGCAGTGAATTACTTTTATCGGACACAGAAAAACTGTTTTTT | CASSELLLSDTEKLFF
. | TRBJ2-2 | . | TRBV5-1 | TGCGCCAGCAGGGGCAGGCTGAACACCGGGGAGCTGTTTTTT | CASRGRLNTGELFF
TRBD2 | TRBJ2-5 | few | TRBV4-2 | TGTGCCAGCAGCCAAGATCCAGCGGGAGGGCCGGAGACCCAGTACTTC | CASSQDPAGGPETQYF
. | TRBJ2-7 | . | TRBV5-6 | TGTGCCAGCAGCTCAGGGCCCGCCCAAGGCCTCTATCCCTACGAGCAGTACTTC | CASSSGPAQGLYPYEQYF
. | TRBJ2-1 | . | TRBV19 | TGTGCCAGTAGCCAAATAATATTCGGAAATGAGCAGTTCTTC | CASSQIIFGNEQFF
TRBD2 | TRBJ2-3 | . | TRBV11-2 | TGTGCCAGCAGCTTAGGGGGGAGGGGCTCTAGCACAGATACGCAGTATTTT | CASSLGGRGSSTDTQYF
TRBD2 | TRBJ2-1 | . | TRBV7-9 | TGTGCCAGCAGCTTAGAGCGGGGGGGCCACAATGAGCAGTTCTTC | CASSLERGGHNEQFF
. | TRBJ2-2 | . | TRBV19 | TGTGCCAGTAGTAGACCCCATTTAGGGGAGTCCGACACCGGGGAGCTGTTTTTT | CASSRPHLGESDTGELFF
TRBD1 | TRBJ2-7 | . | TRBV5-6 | TGTGCCAGCATCGACAGGGCTGGGTCCTACGAGCAGTACTTC | CASIDRAGSYEQYF
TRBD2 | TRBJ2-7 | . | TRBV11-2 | TGTGCCAGCAACGAATTAGCGGGAGGGCTTCCAATGAAGGTTTTC | CASNELAGGLPMKVF
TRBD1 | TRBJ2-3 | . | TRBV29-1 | TGCAGCGACATGACAGGGGTTAGAGCAGATACGCAGTATTTT | CSDMTGVRADTQYF